The entry that follows covers one T cell receptor (beta chain) sequence. V was cut by 1 base and J by 7 bases, with 11 bases left in between. The germline CDR1 and CDR2 sequences are LGHDT and YNNKEL (reference sequence). CDR3 length equals 13 residues. TCRdb used MiXCR to reprocess the 5' RACE reads, holding one entry per CDR3 protein. The table has about 720,000 distinct CDR3 sequences, roughly 20% seen once. These data come from a study of identical twins. These data also formed part of another study, on T cells expressing NK-cell markers. That study adds: It was sorted CD3+CD56-NKG2C+, CD3+CD56+NKG2C- and CD3+CD56+NKG2C+ T cells that provided the TCR beta repertoires. Only alpha-beta TCR T cells were sorted in several experiments, using an anti-gamma-delta TCR antibody. Six or seven donors had dominant NKG2C+ clonotypes that comprised about 1.0-7.5% of their CD8+ T cells.

The origin of this receptor is a woman aged 18-35 years in good health. Sequenced sample: PBMCs. This chain uses TRBV3-1 with TRBJ2-7; D is ambiguous. CDR3 nucleotide sequence: TGTGCCAGCAGCCAAGGGCCAACCTTGGAGCAGTACTTC. Its protein product is CASSQGPTLEQYF.